Sequencing of this T cell receptor (beta chain) was carried out in a study of shared clonotypes between healthy human individuals. CDR3 length: 15 amino acids. V was pared by 1 base and J by 3 bases, with 4 bases of the junction left unmatched. The germline CDR1 and CDR2 sequences are SEHNR and FQNEAQ (reference sequence). DNA at around 190 ng, tens of thousands of T cell genomes, went into sorted-subset replicate PCRs. This table comes from immunoSEQ multiplex PCR, and its TCRdb copy is limited to in-frame clones, with some not included. The sample lists 1.5 million to 1.9 million clones, approximately 98% occurring once.

The origin of this receptor is a man between 25 and 39 years old in good health. V and J are TRBV7-9 and TRBJ2-3, with 7 bases lining up with TRBD2. The sequenced material came from naive CD4+ T cells sorted from blood. Subset given: CD45RA+ positively selected. The CDR3 spells CASSLGSGMTDTQYF. The CDR3 DNA reads as TGTGCCAGCAGCTTAGGGAGCGGGATGACAGATACGCAGTATTTT.